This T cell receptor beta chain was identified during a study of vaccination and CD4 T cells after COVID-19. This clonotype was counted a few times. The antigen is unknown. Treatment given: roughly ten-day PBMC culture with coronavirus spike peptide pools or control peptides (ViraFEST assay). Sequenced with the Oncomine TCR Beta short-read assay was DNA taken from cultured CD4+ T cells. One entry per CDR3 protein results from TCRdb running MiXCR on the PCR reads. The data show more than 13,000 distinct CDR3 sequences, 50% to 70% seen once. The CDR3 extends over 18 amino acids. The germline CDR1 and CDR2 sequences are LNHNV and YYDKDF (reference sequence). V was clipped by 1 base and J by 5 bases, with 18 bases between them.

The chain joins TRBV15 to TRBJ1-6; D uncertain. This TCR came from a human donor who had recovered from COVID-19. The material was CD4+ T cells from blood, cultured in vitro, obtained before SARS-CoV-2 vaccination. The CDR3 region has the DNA TGTGCCACCAGCAGAGCGAGGGTCGTAGCTCCTAATAATTCACCCCTCCACTTT. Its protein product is CATSRARVVAPNNSPLHF.